The table lists the clone carrying this T cell receptor (beta chain) with a few counts. The data were obtained in a study of blood T cell repertoires in COVID-19. Participants spanned ages about 18 to 90 years and resided in about two dozen US areas. Cohort placement rested on clinical history that participants reported themselves. Sequenced by immunoSEQ multiplex PCR; TCRdb stores in-frame clones only, minus some. The profile shows a few hundred thousand clones, roughly 88% of them singletons. With 2 bases clipped from V and 6 bases from J, the junction kept 9 bases outside the gene matches. This CDR3 has 16 amino acids. Germline assignment: CDR1 SGHTA and CDR2 FQGNSA.

The TCR was taken from a woman between 35 and 50 years old with acute COVID-19. The sample comprised PBMCs or T cells enriched from blood (not recorded which). The chain links TRBV7-2 to TRBJ1-4; the match to TRBD1 covers 7 bases. CDR3 protein: CASSLTWPDRDEKLFF. The CDR3 DNA sequence: TGTGCCAGCAGCTTAACATGGCCAGACAGGGATGAAAAACTGTTTTTT.